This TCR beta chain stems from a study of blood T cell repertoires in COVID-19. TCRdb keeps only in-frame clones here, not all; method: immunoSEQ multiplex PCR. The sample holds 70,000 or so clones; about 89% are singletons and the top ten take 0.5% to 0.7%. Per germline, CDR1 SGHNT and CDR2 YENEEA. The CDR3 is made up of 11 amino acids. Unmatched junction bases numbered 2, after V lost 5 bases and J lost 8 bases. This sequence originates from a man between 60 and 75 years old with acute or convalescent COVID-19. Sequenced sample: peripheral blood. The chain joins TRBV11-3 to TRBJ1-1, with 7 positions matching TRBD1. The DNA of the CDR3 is TGTGCCAGCAGCAACAGGGGCGAAGCTTTCTTT. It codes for CASSNRGEAFF.